Sequencing of this TCR beta chain was carried out in a study of T cell responses to AZD1222 COVID-19 vaccine. Broader study findings: Vaccination with two AZD1222 doses was followed by a rise in Spike-specific TCR breadth and depth.

This clone has a single count. Its specificity is not known. The protocol was immunoSEQ multiplex PCR, while the TCRdb copy is restricted to in-frame clones and leaves out a portion. Of 150,000 to 200,000 clones in the sample, approximately 95% were seen once. The clonotype originates from an adult in good health. The sequenced sample was peripheral blood, obtained on day 0 of AZD1222 vaccination.

The CDR3 loop reads CASSPQTNTEAFF. The CDR3 DNA reads TGTGCCAGCAGCCCGCAGACTAACACTGAAGCTTTCTTT. This sequence joins TRBV14 and TRBJ1-1; no reliable D call. Germline V CDR1 and CDR2: SGHDN, FVKESK. The germline V and J ends were trimmed by 4 bases and 2 bases, with 8 bases remaining between them. The CDR3 spans 13 residues.